Following are 10 T cell receptor beta chains from one sample sequenced in a study of control samples from healthy donors and cancer patients. The method was immunoSEQ multiplex PCR; TCRdb's version includes in-frame clones alone and lacks a portion of them. The sample consists of roughly 92,000 clones, 85% to 90% of them appearing once. Input material: blood. Every receptor here comes from a woman aged 55 to 70 in good health.

CDR3 in amino acids: CSVDRGRETQYF. CDR3 sequence (DNA): TGCAGCGTTGACAGGGGAAGGGAGACCCAGTACTTC. The V call is TRBV29-1, the J call TRBJ2-5, with D perhaps TRBD1 (6 bases). The CDR3 runs 12 residues. V was trimmed by 3 bases and J by 5 bases, leaving 10 bases between them. CDR1 SQVTM and CDR2 ANQGSEA come from the germline V gene.

The V gene is TRBV9, the J gene TRBJ1-1; 12 bases align to TRBD1. CDR3 length: 14 residues. V lost 4 bases to trimming and J lost 4 bases; unmatched junction nucleotides: 2. Germline V CDR1 and CDR2: SGDLS, YYNGEE. This CDR3 reads CASSPGQGATEAFF. The CDR3 DNA sequence: TGTGCCAGCAGCCCGGGACAGGGGGCCACTGAAGCTTTCTTT.

The chain employs TRBV25-1 and TRBJ2-6; 7 nucleotides line up with TRBD2. This CDR3 has 16 amino acids. V shed 1 base, J shed 4 bases, and the junction held 4 bases outside the gene matches. Germline V gene lookup returns CDR1 MGHDK and CDR2 SYGVNS. CDR3 nucleotide sequence: TGTGCCAGCAGTGAATGGGGAGGGTACGGGGCCAACGTCCTGACTTTC. Translating it yields CASSEWGGYGANVLTF.

The chain joins TRBV11-3 to TRBJ2-3; D is ambiguous. The CDR3 sequence is 12 residues long. CDR1 and CDR2 from the germline V gene are SGHNT and YENEEA. V dropped 4 bases and J dropped 4 bases, with 6 bases sitting between them. DNA of the CDR3: TGTGCCAGCAGCTCCCGGGCAGATACGCAGTATTTT. This encodes CASSSRADTQYF.

This chain links TRBV4-2 with TRBJ2-3; 9 bases align to TRBD1. With V trimmed by 1 base and J by 2 bases, 1 base remained unmatched. CDR3 length: 15 amino acids. Germline V gives CDR1 LGHNA, CDR2 YNFKEQ. The CDR3 here is CASSQGTGDTDTQYF. For the CDR3, the DNA is TGTGCCAGCAGCCAAGGGACAGGGGACACAGATACGCAGTATTTT.

The chain joins TRBV7-2 to TRBJ2-1, with D perhaps matching TRBD1 or TRBD2 (6 bases each). The V gene's germline CDR1 is SGHTA and CDR2 FQGNSA. This CDR3 region has 15 residues. V was pared by 5 bases and J by 0 bases, with 11 bases between. The CDR3 sequence: CASSEGGNSYNEQFF. In DNA, the CDR3 is TGTGCCAGCAGCGAAGGGGGGAACTCCTACAATGAGCAGTTCTTC.

The J gene is TRBJ1-2, the V gene TRBV28; 12 positions agree with TRBD1. Germline trimming cut 6 bases from V and 7 bases from J; bases unmatched to any gene: 15. This CDR3 region has 17 residues. Germline V CDR1 and CDR2: MDHEN, SYDVKM. This CDR3 reads CASSFWHRGQGASGYTF. As DNA, the CDR3 is TGTGCCAGCAGCTTTTGGCATCGGGGACAGGGGGCGAGTGGCTACACCTTC.

This chain joins TRBV12-3 or TRBV12-4 and TRBJ2-2; D is uncertain. Trimming stripped 7 bases from V and 4 bases from J, with 7 bases between. The CDR3 is 12 amino acids. DNA for the CDR3: TGTGCCAGCACTAAGGGCACCGGGGAGCTGTTTTTT. It codes for CASTKGTGELFF.

This chain uses TRBV15 with TRBJ2-5; 13 positions match TRBD2. The germline gives CDR1 LNHNV, CDR2 YYDKDF (reference sequence). The V gene end was trimmed by 4 bases and the J gene end by 3 bases; junction bases not matched to a gene: 2. The CDR3 is made up of 15 amino acids. The CDR3 region has the DNA TGTGCCACCAGCATTGGACTAGCGGGAGAAGAGACCCAGTACTTC. Translated, it gives CATSIGLAGEETQYF. The variable domain in full, with the rest retrieved from reference TRBV15 and TRBJ2-5, is DAMVIQNPRYQVTQFGKPVTLSCSQTLNHNVMYWYQQKSSQAPKLLFHYYDKDFNNEADTPDNFQSRRPNTSFCFLDIRSPGLGDTAMYLCATSIGLAGEETQYFGPGTRLLVL.

The chain has TRBV18 and TRBJ1-1; TRBD1 matches at 7 bases. CDR1 is KGHSH, CDR2 LQKENI, per germline. Trimming cost V 7 bases and J 10 bases; bases outside gene matches: 9. The CDR3 sequence is 12 residues long. CDR3 nucleotides: TGTGCCAGCTTACGACAGGGTGTCCGAGCTTTCTTT. This codes for CASLRQGVRAFF.